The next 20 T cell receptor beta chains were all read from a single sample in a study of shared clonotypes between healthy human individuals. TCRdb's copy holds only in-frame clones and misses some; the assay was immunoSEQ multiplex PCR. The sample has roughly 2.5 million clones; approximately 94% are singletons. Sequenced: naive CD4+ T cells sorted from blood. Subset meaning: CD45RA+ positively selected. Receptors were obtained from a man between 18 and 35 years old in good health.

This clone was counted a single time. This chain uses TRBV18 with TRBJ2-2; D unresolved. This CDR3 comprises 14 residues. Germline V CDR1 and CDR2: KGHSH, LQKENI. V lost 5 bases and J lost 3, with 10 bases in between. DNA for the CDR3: TGTGCCAGCTCAAGTCCATTGGACACCGGGGAGCTGTTTTTT. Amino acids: CASSSPLDTGELFF.

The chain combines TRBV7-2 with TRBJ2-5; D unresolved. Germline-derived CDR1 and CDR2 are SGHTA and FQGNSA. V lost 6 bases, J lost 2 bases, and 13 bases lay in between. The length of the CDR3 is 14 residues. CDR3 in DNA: TGTGCCAGCAGTCCTGGCAGGCTACAAGAGACCCAGTACTTC. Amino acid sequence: CASSPGRLQETQYF.

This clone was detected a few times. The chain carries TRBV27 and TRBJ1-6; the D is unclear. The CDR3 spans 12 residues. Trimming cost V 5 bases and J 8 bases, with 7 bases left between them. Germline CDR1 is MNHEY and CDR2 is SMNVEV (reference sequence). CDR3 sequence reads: CASSPLYSPLHF. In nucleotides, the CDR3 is TGTGCCAGCAGTCCACTCTATTCACCCCTCCACTTT.

CDR3 loop: CASSGMGPGELFF. The CDR3 coding sequence is TGTGCCAGCAGCGGAATGGGACCCGGGGAGCTGTTTTTT. V usage is TRBV5-4 and J usage is TRBJ2-2; D might be TRBD1 or TRBD2, each matching 5 bases. The CDR3 length is 13 residues. V was pared by 4 bases and J by 6 bases, with 10 bases between. CDR1 is SGHNT, CDR2 YYREEE, per germline (reference sequence).

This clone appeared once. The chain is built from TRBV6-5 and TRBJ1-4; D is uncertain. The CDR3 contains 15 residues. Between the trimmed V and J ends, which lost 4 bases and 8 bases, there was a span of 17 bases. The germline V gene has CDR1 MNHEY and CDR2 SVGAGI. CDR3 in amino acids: CASSFRPESREKLFF. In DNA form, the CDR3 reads TGTGCCAGCAGTTTCCGGCCGGAGTCGAGAGAAAAACTGTTTTTT.

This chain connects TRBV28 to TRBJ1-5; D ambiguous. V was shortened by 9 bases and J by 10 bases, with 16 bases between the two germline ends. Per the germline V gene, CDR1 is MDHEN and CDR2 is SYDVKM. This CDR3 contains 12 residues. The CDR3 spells CASRETVQPQHF. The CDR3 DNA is TGTGCCAGTCGAGAGACGGTCCAACCCCAGCATTTT.

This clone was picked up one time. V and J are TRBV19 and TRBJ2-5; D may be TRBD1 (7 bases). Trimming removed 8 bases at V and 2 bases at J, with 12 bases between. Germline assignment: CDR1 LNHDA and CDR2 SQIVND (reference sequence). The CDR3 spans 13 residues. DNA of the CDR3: TGTGCCAGTGGCGGGACAGTTCAAGAGACCCAGTACTTC. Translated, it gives CASGGTVQETQYF.

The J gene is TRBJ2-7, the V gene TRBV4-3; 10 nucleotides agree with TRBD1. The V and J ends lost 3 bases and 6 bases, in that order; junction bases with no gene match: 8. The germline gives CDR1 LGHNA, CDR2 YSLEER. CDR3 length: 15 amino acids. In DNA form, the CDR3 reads TGCGCCAGCAGCCAGCGACAGGGGGCTGCCGGCGAGCAGTACTTC. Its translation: CASSQRQGAAGEQYF.

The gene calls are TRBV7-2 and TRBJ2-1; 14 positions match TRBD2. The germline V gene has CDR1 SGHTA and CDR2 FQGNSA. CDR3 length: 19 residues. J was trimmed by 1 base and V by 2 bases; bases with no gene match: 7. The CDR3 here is CASSLRLAGGFRSYNEQFF. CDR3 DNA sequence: TGTGCCAGCAGCTTAAGACTAGCGGGGGGGTTCCGGTCCTACAATGAGCAGTTCTTC. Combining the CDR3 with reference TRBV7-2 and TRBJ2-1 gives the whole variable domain GAGVSQSPSNKVTEKGKDVELRCDPISGHTALYWYRQSLGQGLEFLIYFQGNSAPDKSGLPSDRFSAERTGGSVSTLTIQRTQQEDSAVYLCASSLRLAGGFRSYNEQFFGPGTRLTVL.

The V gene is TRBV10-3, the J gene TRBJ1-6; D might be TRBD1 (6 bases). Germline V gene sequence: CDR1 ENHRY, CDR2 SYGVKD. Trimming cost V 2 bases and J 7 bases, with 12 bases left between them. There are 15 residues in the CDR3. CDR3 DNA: TGTGCCATCAGTGAGGAAGGACAGCCAAATTCACCCCTCCACTTT. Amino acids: CAISEEGQPNSPLHF.

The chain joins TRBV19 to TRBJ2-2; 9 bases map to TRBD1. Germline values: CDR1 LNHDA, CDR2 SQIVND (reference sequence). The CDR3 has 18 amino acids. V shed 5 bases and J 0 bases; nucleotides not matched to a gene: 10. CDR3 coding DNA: TGTGCCAGTAGTTACTATCCGGGACAGGGCACGAACACCGGGGAGCTGTTTTTT. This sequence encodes CASSYYPGQGTNTGELFF.

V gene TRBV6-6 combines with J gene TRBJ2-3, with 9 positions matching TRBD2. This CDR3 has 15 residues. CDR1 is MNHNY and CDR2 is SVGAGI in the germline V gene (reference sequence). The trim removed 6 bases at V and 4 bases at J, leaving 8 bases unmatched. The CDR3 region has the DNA TGTGCCAGCAGAGGGACTAGCCTGTTCCCAGATACGCAGTATTTT. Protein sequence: CASRGTSLFPDTQYF.

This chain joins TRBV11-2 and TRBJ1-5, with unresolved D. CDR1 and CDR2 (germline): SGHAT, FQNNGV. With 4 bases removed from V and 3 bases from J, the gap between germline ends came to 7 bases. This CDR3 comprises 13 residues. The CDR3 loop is CASSSDYNQPQHF. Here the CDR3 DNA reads TGTGCCAGCAGCTCGGATTACAATCAGCCCCAGCATTTT.

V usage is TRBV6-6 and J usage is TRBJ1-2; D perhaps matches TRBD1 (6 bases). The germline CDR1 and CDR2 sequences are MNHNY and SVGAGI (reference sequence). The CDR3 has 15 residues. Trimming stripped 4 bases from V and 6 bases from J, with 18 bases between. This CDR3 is CASSSTGSETDGYTF. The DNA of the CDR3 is TGTGCCAGCAGTTCAACAGGGTCCGAGACCGATGGCTACACCTTC.

CDR3 sequence reads: CASSHAPGGRVTYNEQFF. CDR3 nucleotides: TGCGCCAGCAGCCATGCCCCGGGTGGCAGGGTGACCTACAATGAGCAGTTCTTC. The chain combines TRBV4-1 with TRBJ2-1; tentatively, D is TRBD1 (5 bases). V lost 3 bases and J 2 bases, leaving 20 bases between the germline ends. The germline V gene has CDR1 MGHRA and CDR2 YSYEKL. The CDR3 extends over 18 amino acids.

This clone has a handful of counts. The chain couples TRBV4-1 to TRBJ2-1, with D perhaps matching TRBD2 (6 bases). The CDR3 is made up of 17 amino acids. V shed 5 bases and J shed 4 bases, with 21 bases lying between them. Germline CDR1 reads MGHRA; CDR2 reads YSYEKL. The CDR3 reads CASSSRLGDWAYNEQFF. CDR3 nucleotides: TGCGCCAGCAGCTCGAGACTGGGGGACTGGGCTTACAATGAGCAGTTCTTC.

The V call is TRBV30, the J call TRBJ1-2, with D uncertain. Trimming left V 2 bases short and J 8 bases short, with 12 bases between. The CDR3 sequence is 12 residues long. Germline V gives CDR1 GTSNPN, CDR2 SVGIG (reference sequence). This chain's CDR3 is CAWSYFSGGYTF. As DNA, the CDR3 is TGTGCCTGGAGTTATTTCTCCGGCGGCTACACCTTC. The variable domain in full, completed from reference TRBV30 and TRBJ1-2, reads SQTIHQWPATLVQPVGSPLSLECTVEGTSNPNLYWYRQAAGRGLQLLFYSVGIGQISSEVPQNLSASRPQDRQFILSSKKLLLSDSGFYLCAWSYFSGGYTFGSGTRLTVV.

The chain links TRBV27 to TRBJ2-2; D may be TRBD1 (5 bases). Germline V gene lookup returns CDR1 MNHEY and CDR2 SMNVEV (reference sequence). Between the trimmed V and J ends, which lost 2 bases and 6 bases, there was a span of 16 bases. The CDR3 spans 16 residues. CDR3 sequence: CASSLGYGAGAGELFF. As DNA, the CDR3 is TGTGCCAGCAGTTTAGGATATGGGGCTGGCGCCGGGGAGCTGTTTTTT.

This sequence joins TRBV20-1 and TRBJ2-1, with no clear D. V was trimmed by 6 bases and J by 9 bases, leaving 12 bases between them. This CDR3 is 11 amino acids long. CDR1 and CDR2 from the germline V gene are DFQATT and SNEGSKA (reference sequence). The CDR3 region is CSATRGIEQFF. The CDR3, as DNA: TGCAGTGCGACGAGAGGCATTGAGCAGTTCTTC.

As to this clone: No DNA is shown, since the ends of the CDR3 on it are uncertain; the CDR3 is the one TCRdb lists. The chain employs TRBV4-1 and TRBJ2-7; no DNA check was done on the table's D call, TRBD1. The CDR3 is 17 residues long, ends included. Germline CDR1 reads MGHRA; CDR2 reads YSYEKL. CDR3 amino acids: CASSQVAGTVRRDEQYF.